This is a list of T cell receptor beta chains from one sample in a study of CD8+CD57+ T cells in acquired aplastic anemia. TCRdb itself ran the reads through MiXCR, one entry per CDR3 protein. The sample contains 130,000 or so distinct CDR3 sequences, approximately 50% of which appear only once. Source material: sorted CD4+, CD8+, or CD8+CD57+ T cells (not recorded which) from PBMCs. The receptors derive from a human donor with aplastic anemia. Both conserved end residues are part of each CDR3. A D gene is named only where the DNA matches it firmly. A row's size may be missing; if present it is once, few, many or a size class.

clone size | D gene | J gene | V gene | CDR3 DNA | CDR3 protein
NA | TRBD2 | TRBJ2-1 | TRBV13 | TGTGCCAGCAGCCCGACTAGCGGCTTGCAGTTCTTC | CASSPTSGLQFF
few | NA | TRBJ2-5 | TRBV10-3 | TGTGCCATCAGTGAACGGACTCGGGACCTCCAAGAGACCCAGTACTTC | CAISERTRDLQETQYF
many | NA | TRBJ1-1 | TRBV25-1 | TGTGCCAGCCATGGGGGTTTTAGTGACACTGAAGCTTTCTTT | CASHGGFSDTEAFF
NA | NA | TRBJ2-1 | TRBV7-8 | TGTGCCAGCAGCTTAATCAATGAGCAGTTCTTC | CASSLINEQFF
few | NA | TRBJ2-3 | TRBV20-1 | TGCAGTGCTAGACGCCGGGGCACAGATACGCAGTATTTT | CSARRRGTDTQYF
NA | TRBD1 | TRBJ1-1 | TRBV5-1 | TGCGCCAGCAGCTTGGGGACAGGGCGAACAGGAGAAGCTTTCTTT | CASSLGTGRTGEAFF
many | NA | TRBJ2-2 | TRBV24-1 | TGTGCCACCAGTGATGCGGAGGGCCCTCGGGACACCGGGGAGCTGTTTTTT | CATSDAEGPRDTGELFF
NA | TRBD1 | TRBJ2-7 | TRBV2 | TGTGCCAGCTTCCCCGACAGGGCGAGCTCCTACGAGCAGTACTTC | CASFPDRASSYEQYF
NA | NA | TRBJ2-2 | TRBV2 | TGTGCCAGCAGAGTCCCCAGTGGGCTGTTTTTT | CASRVPSGLFF
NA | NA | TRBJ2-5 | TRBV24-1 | TGTGCCACCAGTGACCCCAGGGGATCAGAGACCCAGTACTTC | CATSDPRGSETQYF
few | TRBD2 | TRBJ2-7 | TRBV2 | TGTGCCAGCAGTGAGTTGACTAGCGGGGCCTACGAGCAGTACTTC | CASSELTSGAYEQYF